The text below deals with one T cell receptor beta chain. Its antigen is unknown. These data originate in a study of blood T cell dynamics during melanoma immunotherapy. Time point reported: pre-treatment baseline. Points from the study as a whole: PBMC repertoires of eventual disease-control patients split at W3 into clonality or diversity gains.

Here immunoSEQ multiplex PCR was the method, and the copy in TCRdb shows in-frame clones only, minus some. The sample carries under 15,000 clones, roughly 84% recorded once. Trimming left V 3 bases short and J 5 bases short, with 17 bases between. The length of the CDR3 is 16 residues. Per germline, CDR1 SGHDN and CDR2 FVKESK. The gene calls are TRBV14 and TRBJ2-1; no firm D call. The sample here was blood, taken from a patient treated with checkpoint blockade. This TCR was recovered from a human donor with melanoma. The CDR3: CASSHRTRPINNEQFF. DNA for the CDR3: TGTGCCAGCAGCCATCGGACGAGGCCGATTAACAATGAGCAGTTCTTC.